This T cell receptor (beta chain) was observed in a study of blood T cells in healthy people across ages. Overall study findings and caveats: Higher diversity and more naive CD4+ cells were features of long-lived donors, compared to aged donors.

For this clonotype: Antigen specificity is unknown.

The CDR3 sequence is 15 residues long. In germline, CDR1 is DFQATT, CDR2 SNEGSKA (reference sequence). V lost 1 base and J lost 0, with 10 bases in between. Then a second PCR, running about 7 to 11 cycles, was carried out with a sample-barcoded 5' primer and a J-beta primer mix. Each of the cDNA molecules was tagged by a template-switch adaptor with 12 random nucleotides. TCRdb re-called the 5' RACE reads with MiXCR, one entry per CDR3 protein. The sample holds 800,000 to 1,300,000 distinct CDR3 sequences, around 27% seen once. This sample was also put to use in a study of T cells of mothers and their children. From that paper: When the second PCR was run, its M1S primer added sample barcodes and 2-4 random nucleotides. Compared with unrelated pairs, related mother-child pairs had slightly higher, non-significant overlap.

Sequencing was done on a sample of blood. The origin of this receptor is a girl aged 2-15 years in good health. The chain couples TRBV20-1 to TRBJ1-3; D not resolved. This CDR3 is CSARGALDSGNTIYF. As DNA, the CDR3 is TGCAGTGCTAGAGGAGCCCTGGACTCTGGAAACACCATATATTTT.